This paragraph covers one T cell receptor beta chain sequence. Its binding antigen is unknown. Base quality data are lacking; no much larger clone is found one base away. This sample is drawn from a study of T cell repertoires in cytomegalovirus infection (dated by TCRdb to between 2018 and 2020). About the investigation overall: Because public TCR beta signatures pointed to carriage of CMV infection together with the matching HLA type, the HLA type of each donor mattered for the analysis.

The germline V gene encodes CDR1 SGHVT and CDR2 SQSDAQ. The CDR3 spans 12 residues, from the cysteine through the phenylalanine. Of the read, only the CDR3 DNA is kept; its 36 bases are in frame from base 1. At the junction V is shortened by 8 bases and J by 3 bases, with 11 bases in between. TCRdb lists the instrument as Illumina HiSeq 1500. TCRdb reprocessing: public reads trimmed at Q25 with fastp, clones called with MiXCR, in-frame beta chains kept. CDR3 protein duplicates are merged, each entry listing the most common genes and DNA. The sample table lists 85,000 to 130,000 distinct CDR3 sequences, about a quarter of them with a count of one. The ten largest clones take up around 42% of the sample. On the study overall, not on this receptor specifically: The ex vivo response was dominated by HLA-C-restricted CMV-specific TCR beta clonotypes, which also provided the single most frequent clonotype in two of eight donors. In both this cohort and an independent 352-donor cohort, the cumulative frequency of public TCR beta family members distinguished carriers of CMV infection plus the relevant HLA type.

Sequencing was performed on CD8+ T cells from PBMCs. The source is a human donor in good health (CMV status not recorded). Some clones in this sample may be carry-over from other donors' samples. The chain couples TRBV7-4 to TRBJ2-7, with the D segment identity uncertain. The CDR3 in this case is CASEGPGYEQYF. The DNA is TGTGCCAGCGAAGGCCCGGGCTACGAGCAGTACTTC.